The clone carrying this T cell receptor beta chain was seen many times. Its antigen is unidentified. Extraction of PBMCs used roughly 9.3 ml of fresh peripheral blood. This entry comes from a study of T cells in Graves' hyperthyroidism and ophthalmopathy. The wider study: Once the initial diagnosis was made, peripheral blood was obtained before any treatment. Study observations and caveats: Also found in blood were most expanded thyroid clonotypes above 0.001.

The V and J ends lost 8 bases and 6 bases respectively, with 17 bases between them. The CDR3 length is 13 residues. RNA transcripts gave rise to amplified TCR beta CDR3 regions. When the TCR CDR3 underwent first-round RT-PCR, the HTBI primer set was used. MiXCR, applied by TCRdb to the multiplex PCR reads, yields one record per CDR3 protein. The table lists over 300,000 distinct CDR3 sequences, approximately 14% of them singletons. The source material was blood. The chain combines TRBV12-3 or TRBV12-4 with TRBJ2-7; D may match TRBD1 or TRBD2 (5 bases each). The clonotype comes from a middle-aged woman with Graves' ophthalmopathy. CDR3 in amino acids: CASRGPGGLEQYF. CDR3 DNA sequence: TGTGCCAGCCGGGGCCCCGGTGGGCTCGAGCAGTACTTC.